The rows below give T cell receptor beta chains drawn from one sample of a study of T cells in Graves' hyperthyroidism and ophthalmopathy. TCRdb recomputed calls from the multiplex PCR reads with MiXCR, one row per CDR3 protein. The repertoire consists of more than 350,000 distinct CDR3 sequences, with 13% to 15% occurring once and the leading ten covering roughly 20%. Source material: blood. The receptors come from a woman aged 55-69 years with Graves' ophthalmopathy. The CDR3 runs from the conserved cysteine through the conserved F or W. The D gene is left open where the match is weak. The size field is filled for only some rows; it gives once, few, many or a size class.

CDR3nt	CDR3aa	v_gene	j_gene	d_gene	abundance
TGTGCCAGCAGCTTATTGGCCCGGGAGACGGGCACCGGGGAGCTGTTTTTT	CASSLLARETGTGELFF	TRBV7-9	TRBJ2-2	.	many
TGTGCCAGCAGTGTGGGGAGGGGTGCAGATACGCAGTATTTT	CASSVGRGADTQYF	TRBV2	TRBJ2-3	TRBD2	many
TGTGCCAGCAGTTTTTCAGGGGCGGACCGCACAGATACGCAGTATTTT	CASSFSGADRTDTQYF	TRBV28	TRBJ2-3	.	many
TGTGCCAGCAGCCTAAGCGGGAGAGACTACGAGCAGTACTTC	CASSLSGRDYEQYF	TRBV9	TRBJ2-7	TRBD2	.
TGTGCCAGCAGTTCGGGTAAAGGAGGGAATAGCAATCAGCCCCAGCATTTT	CASSSGKGGNSNQPQHF	TRBV28	TRBJ1-5	.	many
TGTGCCAGCAGTTTAACGGGGGGGCAGCCCCAGCATTTT	CASSLTGGQPQHF	TRBV28	TRBJ1-5	.	many
TGTGCCAGCAGGGGCGCGGGAGGGGCTAGCACAGATACGCAGTATTTT	CASRGAGGASTDTQYF	TRBV2	TRBJ2-3	TRBD2	many
TGCAGTGCTAGATGGCGGCTAGTTTGGGGGAACGAGCAGTTCTTC	CSARWRLVWGNEQFF	TRBV20-1	TRBJ2-1	.	many
TGTGCCAGCAGTTTAATGGGGAGAAGTAATTCACCCCTCCACTTT	CASSLMGRSNSPLHF	TRBV27	TRBJ1-6	.	.
TGTGCCAGCAGCCAAGACGGGCGGCGGTCTGGGGCCAACGTCCTGACTTTC	CASSQDGRRSGANVLTF	TRBV4-2	TRBJ2-6	.	.
TGTGCCAGCAGTTACGGGGGCCGGAACACTGAAGCTTTCTTT	CASSYGGRNTEAFF	TRBV6-6	TRBJ1-1	.	many
TGTGCCAGTAGTATAGCTCTAGCCAAAAACATTCAGTACTTC	CASSIALAKNIQYF	TRBV19	TRBJ2-4	.	.
TGTGCCAGCAGCCAAGAGGGGGACCGGGACGAGCAGTACTTC	CASSQEGDRDEQYF	TRBV14	TRBJ2-7	.	.
TGTGCCAGCAGTTCAACCGGGACAGGGCTGAGCAATCAGCCCCAGCATTTT	CASSSTGTGLSNQPQHF	TRBV28	TRBJ1-5	TRBD1	.
TGTGCCAGCACCGACAACACCGGGGAGCTGTTTTTT	CASTDNTGELFF	TRBV2	TRBJ2-2	.	many
TGTGCCAGCAGCTTAACCTTAGCGGGAGTGGAAGAGACCCAGTACTTC	CASSLTLAGVEETQYF	TRBV7-6	TRBJ2-5	TRBD2	.
TGTGCCAGCAGCCAAGCCGGACAAGGACAGCCCCAGCATTTT	CASSQAGQGQPQHF	TRBV3-1	TRBJ1-5	.	many
TGTGCCACCAGTGATTTGCATGATGGGAAGGACGCTCCCTACGAGCAGTACTTC	CATSDLHDGKDAPYEQYF	TRBV24-1	TRBJ2-7	.	many
TGCAGTGCTAGGAACAAGGGCCGCTCCTACGAGCAGTACTTC	CSARNKGRSYEQYF	TRBV20-1	TRBJ2-7	.	many
TGTGCCAGCAGCTTCGGACTAGCGCATTACAATGAGCAGTTCTTC	CASSFGLAHYNEQFF	TRBV13	TRBJ2-1	TRBD2	.
TGTGCCAGCAGCTCCCATGGGGGTAATGAAAAACTGTTTTTT	CASSSHGGNEKLFF	TRBV7-6	TRBJ1-4	.	few
TGTGCCAGTAGTATTTCGGACGCCAACTATGGCTACACCTTC	CASSISDANYGYTF	TRBV19	TRBJ1-2	.	few
TGTGCCAGCAGTTTTGGGGGGGGAGGGACCGGGGAGCTGTTTTTT	CASSFGGGGTGELFF	TRBV12-3/TRBV12-4	TRBJ2-2	TRBD2	.
TGTGCCAGCAGCTTGCTGGGAACCACCGGGGAGCTGTTTTTT	CASSLLGTTGELFF	TRBV7-9	TRBJ2-2	.	many
TGCAGCGTCCATGGCGTGGTCTCCTACGAGCAGTACTTC	CSVHGVVSYEQYF	TRBV29-1	TRBJ2-7	.	few
TGTGCCAGTAGTATACAACAGGGCCCCAATCAGCCCCAGCATTTT	CASSIQQGPNQPQHF	TRBV19	TRBJ1-5	.	.
TGTGCCACCAGTGATAGCGGAAAAGCTATAAATGAGCAGTTCTTC	CATSDSGKAINEQFF	TRBV24-1	TRBJ2-1	.	.
TGTGCCTCGGCCGGGTTCGACGAGCAGTACTTC	CASAGFDEQYF	TRBV6-2/TRBV6-3	TRBJ2-7	.	many
TGTGCCAGCTGTCTTCACCAGGGGCCTGAAGCTTTCTTT	CASCLHQGPEAFF	TRBV28	TRBJ1-1	.	many
TGTGCCAGCAGTTTTGAGGTCTACGAGCAGTACTTC	CASSFEVYEQYF	TRBV12-3/TRBV12-4	TRBJ2-7	.	many
TGTGCCAGCAGTGCCGCAGGTGCAAGGCAGCCCCAGCATTTT	CASSAAGARQPQHF	TRBV2	TRBJ1-5	.	many
TGTGCCAGCACCTTGAAGAACACTGAAGCTTTCTTT	CASTLKNTEAFF	TRBV2	TRBJ1-1	.	.
TGTGCCAGCCGCGGGACACTAAGCACAGATACGCAGTATTTT	CASRGTLSTDTQYF	TRBV2	TRBJ2-3	.	many
TGCAGTGCCCGTACTAGCGGGGGCACAGATACGCAGTATTTT	CSARTSGGTDTQYF	TRBV20-1	TRBJ2-3	TRBD2	many
TGTGCCAGCAGTTACTCCGGGGGAAGATATAATTCACCCCTCCACTTT	CASSYSGGRYNSPLHF	TRBV6-6	TRBJ1-6	.	.
TGTGCCAGCAGCGTAGAAGGATCGGACAGGCCTTTGACTGAAGCTTTCTTT	CASSVEGSDRPLTEAFF	TRBV9	TRBJ1-1	TRBD1	few
TGCAGTGCAACTCGGCGGGAGGACTACAATGAGCAGTTCTTC	CSATRREDYNEQFF	TRBV20-1	TRBJ2-1	TRBD2	many
TGTGCCAGCAGCCAAGGAGGGGTCTATGAAAAACTGTTTTTT	CASSQGGVYEKLFF	TRBV3-1	TRBJ1-4	.	many
TGTGCCCTGTTGGGGGGAGGGAGCTCCTACAATGAGCAGTTCTTC	CALLGGGSSYNEQFF	TRBV28	TRBJ2-1	TRBD2	many
TGCGCCAGCAGCGTGCGGGACTCCTACGAGCAGTACTTC	CASSVRDSYEQYF	TRBV4-1	TRBJ2-7	.	few
TGTGCCAGCAGCTTAACGGGGCGGAGCTCCTACGAGCAGTACTTC	CASSLTGRSSYEQYF	TRBV7-2	TRBJ2-7	.	.
TGTGCCAGCTCACCAGCCGACAGGGGGACCGGGGAGCTGTTTTTT	CASSPADRGTGELFF	TRBV18	TRBJ2-2	TRBD1	few
TGCGCCAGCAGCTTCGGACACCCTAATGAAAAACTGTTTTTT	CASSFGHPNEKLFF	TRBV5-1	TRBJ1-4	.	.
TGTGCCAGCAGTTCACAGGGAACCTATGGCTACACCTTC	CASSSQGTYGYTF	TRBV6-1	TRBJ1-2	.	many
TGTGCCACGAGGACAGATACGGCGGGGGATACGCAGTATTTT	CATRTDTAGDTQYF	TRBV15	TRBJ2-3	.	few
TGTGCCAGCAGCTACACGGACAGGACCCAATATGGCTACACCTTC	CASSYTDRTQYGYTF	TRBV7-2	TRBJ1-2	TRBD1	many
TGTGCCAGCAGCTTAGGCGGGACTAGCGTCTACGAGCAGTACTTC	CASSLGGTSVYEQYF	TRBV7-9	TRBJ2-7	TRBD2	.
TGTGCCAGTAGTATCTTCAGCCAAGAGCAGTTCTTC	CASSIFSQEQFF	TRBV19	TRBJ2-1	.	.
TGCAGTGCTAGTCACAGGGGACTAGCGTTTACAGATACGCAGTATTTT	CSASHRGLAFTDTQYF	TRBV20-1	TRBJ2-3	TRBD2	.
TGCAGTGCTAGCCCTAAGGGGAGAAGAGAGACCCAGTACTTC	CSASPKGRRETQYF	TRBV20-1	TRBJ2-5	.	.